Below are 19 T cell receptor beta chains sequenced from a single sample in a study of OX40 agonist ivuxolimab in advanced cancers. Clones were read by immunoSEQ multiplex PCR, and TCRdb kept only the in-frame ones, dropping some. The table lists 35,000 to 45,000 clones, around 87% of them singletons. Here the sequenced sample was CD4+ or CD8+ T cells sorted from blood, taken in a trial of the OX40 agonist ivuxolimab. These receptors came from an adult with an advanced solid tumor such as melanoma, head and neck, liver or kidney cancer.

The chain combines TRBV19 with TRBJ1-5; 7 nucleotides line up with TRBD1. There are 14 residues in the CDR3. In germline, CDR1 is LNHDA, CDR2 SQIVND (reference sequence). The trim removed 8 bases at V and 3 bases at J, leaving 7 bases unmatched. Written as DNA, the CDR3 is TGTGCCAGTTCAGTGGGACAGCTCAATCAGCCCCAGCATTTT. This sequence encodes CASSVGQLNQPQHF.

The chain carries TRBV5-1 and TRBJ2-3, with D unresolved. V lost 1 base, J lost 1 base, and 10 bases lay in between. Germline V CDR1 and CDR2: SGHRS, YFSETQ. The CDR3 spans 15 residues. CDR3 sequence: CASSLSAGGTDTQYF. The CDR3 coding sequence is TGCGCCAGCAGCTTGTCGGCAGGCGGCACAGATACGCAGTATTTT.

In its sample, this clone was seen once. This sequence joins TRBV29-1 and TRBJ2-3, with TRBD2 identical over 7 bases. Germline V gene data show CDR1 as SQVTM and CDR2 as ANQGSEA. The CDR3 is made up of 16 amino acids. J lost 4 bases, V lost 6 bases, and 16 bases had no gene match. This CDR3 reads CSVTGRLVGGADTQYF. The CDR3 region has the DNA TGCAGCGTCACGGGACGGCTTGTTGGGGGGGCAGATACGCAGTATTTT.

J is TRBJ2-1 and V is TRBV28; 8 nucleotides agree with TRBD1. Germline assignment: CDR1 MDHEN and CDR2 SYDVKM. Trimming at V came to 7 bases and at J to 4 bases, leaving 6 bases not matched to a gene. The CDR3 is 14 residues long. This CDR3 reads CASTGDRTYNEQFF. The CDR3 coding sequence is TGTGCCAGCACCGGGGACAGGACATACAATGAGCAGTTCTTC.

J is TRBJ2-7 and V is TRBV6-1; a weak D match, TRBD1 (5 bases). Trimming left V 3 bases short and J 6 bases short, with 15 bases between. The germline gives CDR1 MNHNS, CDR2 SASEGT. CDR3 length: 14 amino acids. The CDR3 DNA sequence: TGTGCCAGCAGTGATGGAACAGGAGAATCCGAGCAGTACTTC. Translation gives CASSDGTGESEQYF.

A single count supports this clone. The chain couples TRBV4-1 to TRBJ2-1; 9 bases fit TRBD1. V gave up 1 base and J gave up 0 bases; unmatched junction bases: 4. This CDR3 is 17 amino acids long. Per germline, CDR1 MGHRA and CDR2 YSYEKL. The CDR3 region has the DNA TGCGCCAGCAGCCAAGGCCCGGACAGGGGCTCCTACAATGAGCAGTTCTTC. The encoded protein is CASSQGPDRGSYNEQFF.

This clone was picked up a small number of times. The chain uses TRBV5-8 and TRBJ2-7; 10 nucleotides agree with TRBD1. In germline, CDR1 is SGHTS, CDR2 YDEGEE. V lost 5 bases and J lost 1; bases outside the gene matches: 6. The CDR3 length is 15 residues. CDR3 nucleotide sequence: TGTGCCAGCAGATATCGGACAGGGGGTTCCTACGAGCAGTACTTC. As protein: CASRYRTGGSYEQYF.

The chain is built from TRBV15 and TRBJ2-5; a possible D gene is TRBD2 (6 bases). The length of the CDR3 is 16 residues. Germline lookup yields CDR1 LNHNV and CDR2 YYDKDF (reference sequence). Between the trimmed V and J ends, which lost 0 bases and 5 bases, there was a span of 16 bases. Here the CDR3 reads CATSRDLAVPGETQYF. The CDR3 DNA follows: TGTGCCACCAGCAGAGATTTAGCGGTCCCCGGGGAGACCCAGTACTTC.

This chain joins TRBV2 and TRBJ2-5; D gene ambiguous. The CDR3 contains 14 residues. Trimming took off 6 bases at V and 2 bases at J, with 13 bases between the two ends. Germline CDR1 SNHLY, CDR2 FYNNEI. CDR3: CASRIPRRQETQYF. CDR3 coding DNA: TGTGCCAGCAGGATACCGAGGAGACAAGAGACCCAGTACTTC.

The CDR3 nucleotides read TGTGCCAGCAGTTACCTGACAGGGGGCTATGGCTACACCTTC. Protein product: CASSYLTGGYGYTF. The chain carries TRBV6-5 and TRBJ1-2, with 9 bases fitting TRBD1. The CDR3 loop spans 14 amino acids. CDR1 and CDR2 (germline): MNHEY, SVGAGI. V lost 2 bases, J lost 4 bases, and 2 bases stayed unmatched.

CDR3 amino acids: CASSRTSGTGYEQYF. In DNA, the CDR3 is TGTGCCAGCAGCCGGACTAGCGGGACTGGATACGAGCAGTACTTC. The rearrangement uses TRBV5-4 and TRBJ2-7; 12 bases line up with TRBD2. There are 15 residues in the CDR3. J lost 4 bases, V lost 4 bases, and 6 bases had no gene match. CDR1 is SGHNT, CDR2 YYREEE, per germline (reference sequence). Full variable domain (outside the CDR3, taken from reference TRBV5-4 and TRBJ2-7): ETGVTQSPTHLIKTRGQQVTLRCSSQSGHNTVSWYQQALGQGPQFIFQYYREEENGRGNFPPRFSGLQFPNYSSELNVNALELDDSALYLCASSRTSGTGYEQYFGPGTRLTVT.

Of note for this clone: Other DNA sequences of this sample code for an identical CDR3. The CDR3 protein is CASSSFLGPGDNEQFF. The DNA of the CDR3 is TGTGCCAGCAGCTCATTTCTCGGACCCGGGGACAATGAGCAGTTCTTC. This rearrangement joins TRBV5-4 to TRBJ2-1; a possible D gene is TRBD2 (5 bases). Between the trimmed V and J ends, which lost 3 bases and 5 bases, there was a span of 18 bases. Per germline, CDR1 SGHNT and CDR2 YYREEE (reference sequence). This CDR3 is built from 16 residues. Full variable domain (rest looked up from reference TRBV5-4 and TRBJ2-1): ETGVTQSPTHLIKTRGQQVTLRCSSQSGHNTVSWYQQALGQGPQFIFQYYREEENGRGNFPPRFSGLQFPNYSSELNVNALELDDSALYLCASSSFLGPGDNEQFFGPGTRLTVL.

The rearrangement links TRBV4-3 to TRBJ1-3; D not resolved. V shed 1 base and J shed 0 bases, with 10 bases lying between them. The CDR3 consists of 16 residues. Germline loops: CDR1 LGHNA, CDR2 YSLEER. CDR3 sequence: CASSQGVLSSGNTIYF. CDR3 nucleotide sequence: TGCGCCAGCAGCCAAGGAGTACTTTCCTCTGGAAACACCATATATTTT.

This clone was seen only a few times. The chain joins TRBV13 to TRBJ2-7, with a possible D match to TRBD2 (7 bases). V lost 0 bases and J lost 5, with 23 bases in between. This CDR3 is built from 18 residues. Germline V gene data show CDR1 as PRHDT and CDR2 as FYEKMQ (reference sequence). For the CDR3, the DNA is TGTGCCAGCAGCTTAGGCCCGGACCTCCGGGGGGCGAGCAACGAGCAGTACTTC. Protein sequence: CASSLGPDLRGASNEQYF. The whole variable domain, remainder taken from reference TRBV13 and TRBJ2-7, is AAGVIQSPRHLIKEKRETATLKCYPIPRHDTVYWYQQGPGQDPQFLISFYEKMQSDKGSIPDRFSAQQFSDYHSELNMSSLELGDSALYFCASSLGPDLRGASNEQYFGPGTRLTVT.

This chain connects TRBV6-1 to TRBJ1-6; the D is unclear. CDR3 length: 16 amino acids. CDR1 and CDR2 (germline): MNHNS, SASEGT. V lost 4 bases to trimming and J lost 0 bases, with 10 bases between them. The CDR3 sequence is CASSASRSSYNSPLHF. Here the CDR3 DNA reads TGTGCCAGCAGTGCCTCGAGGAGCTCCTATAATTCACCCCTCCACTTT.

V gene TRBV5-4 combines with J gene TRBJ2-5, with D maybe TRBD2 (6 bases). Trimming shortened V by 4 bases and J by 2 bases, and 18 bases separated the two germline ends. Germline values: CDR1 SGHNT, CDR2 YYREEE (reference sequence). The CDR3 contains 16 residues. The CDR3 bases are TGTGCCAGCAGCCCGGGTGGCGGGGCACGACAAGAGACCCAGTACTTC. This translates into CASSPGGGARQETQYF.

The chain links TRBV19 to TRBJ2-5; TRBD1 matches 9 bases. This CDR3 comprises 15 residues. Germline-derived CDR1 and CDR2 are LNHDA and SQIVND (reference sequence). V shed 8 bases, J shed 4 bases, and the junction held 11 bases outside the gene matches. The CDR3, as DNA: TGTGCCAGTGCCCCAGGACAGGGGATTCGAGAGACCCAGTACTTC. The encoded protein is CASAPGQGIRETQYF.

The chain joins TRBV4-1 to TRBJ2-7; 7 nucleotides match TRBD1. CDR1 is MGHRA and CDR2 is YSYEKL in the germline V gene. The V gene end was trimmed by 2 bases and the J gene end by 5 bases; junction bases not matched to a gene: 15. This CDR3 comprises 17 residues. The DNA for the CDR3 is TGCGCCAGCAGCCAAAAGGGGGCAGGGGGTGGCTTGCACGAGCAGTACTTC. It codes for CASSQKGAGGGLHEQYF.

The chain employs TRBV5-4 and TRBJ1-2; D perhaps matches TRBD1 (6 bases). The germline V gene encodes CDR1 SGHNT and CDR2 YYREEE (reference sequence). V lost 3 bases to trimming and J lost 4 bases, with 10 bases between them. This CDR3 contains 13 residues. The CDR3 nucleotides read TGTGCCAGCAGCTCCCAGGGGAGCTATGGCTACACCTTC. Translation: CASSSQGSYGYTF.